The 5 T cell receptor beta chains reported below all come from one sample, sequenced in a study of cytomegalovirus exposure and HLA in healthy donors (TCRdb year 2017). The library was prepared using the immunoSEQ multiplex PCR assay. The multiplex PCR relied on a mix of 60 forward primers for TCR Vbeta segments and 13 reverse primers for TCR Jbeta segments. The immuneACCESS repertoire file appears here via TCRdb, limited to in-frame rearrangements. These files lack a portion of the clones; in checked studies, under half of the deficit traces to unresolved V genes, and the cause of the others is not known. This sample comprises around 140,000 clones, almost 85% of them detected only once. Approximately 9.7% of the sample belongs to the ten largest clones. The sequencing input was PBMCs. Receptors originate from a woman aged 55-69 years in good health and CMV-seropositive.

J is TRBJ2-1 and V is TRBV28; 14 bases fit TRBD2. CDR3 length: 18 amino acids. Germline V gene lookup returns CDR1 MDHEN and CDR2 SYDVKM. V dropped 6 bases and J dropped 7; count of bases not matched to a gene: 14. For the CDR3, the DNA is TGTGCCAGCAGGCCTCCGGGACTAGCGGGAGAGGGGGAGAATGAGCAGTTCTTC. The encoded protein is CASRPPGLAGEGENEQFF.

This chain uses TRBV15 with TRBJ2-7, with 7 bases that match TRBD2. V shed 1 base and J 2 bases; nucleotides not matched to a gene: 8. Per germline, CDR1 LNHNV and CDR2 YYDKDF (reference sequence). The CDR3 loop spans 16 amino acids. CDR3 DNA sequence: TGTGCCACCAGCAGAGGCTCTAGCGGCGCGGCCTACGAGCAGTACTTC. This sequence encodes CATSRGSSGAAYEQYF.

The rearrangement links TRBV14 to TRBJ2-3, with D possibly being TRBD1 (6 bases). Germline V lookup: CDR1 SGHDN, CDR2 FVKESK. The CDR3 is 15 amino acids. The V gene lost 4 bases and the J gene lost 4 bases, with 15 bases spanning the gap. The CDR3 DNA sequence: TGTGCCAGCAGCCTGGCAACCAGGGGCGCAGATACGCAGTATTTT. It specifies CASSLATRGADTQYF.

The chain has TRBV30 and TRBJ1-2, with 7 bases identical to TRBD1. Germline V gene lookup returns CDR1 GTSNPN and CDR2 SVGIG (reference sequence). The CDR3 sequence is 11 residues long. J gave up 7 bases and V 1 base, and 0 bases lay outside the gene matches. This CDR3 is CAWSAGGGYTF. CDR3 coding DNA: TGTGCCTGGAGTGCAGGGGGTGGCTACACCTTC.

J is TRBJ1-1 and V is TRBV30; 7 bases align to TRBD1. Per germline, CDR1 GTSNPN and CDR2 SVGIG (reference sequence). J was trimmed by 11 bases and V by 0 bases; bases with no gene match: 9. The length of the CDR3 is 13 residues. The CDR3 DNA sequence: TGTGCCTGGAGTGTAGACAGGGCTCGGGTGGCTTTCTTT. Its translation: CAWSVDRARVAFF. The full variable domain, in which reference TRBV30 and TRBJ1-1 provide the parts outside the CDR3, is SQTIHQWPATLVQPVGSPLSLECTVEGTSNPNLYWYRQAAGRGLQLLFYSVGIGQISSEVPQNLSASRPQDRQFILSSKKLLLSDSGFYLCAWSVDRARVAFFGQGTRLTVV.